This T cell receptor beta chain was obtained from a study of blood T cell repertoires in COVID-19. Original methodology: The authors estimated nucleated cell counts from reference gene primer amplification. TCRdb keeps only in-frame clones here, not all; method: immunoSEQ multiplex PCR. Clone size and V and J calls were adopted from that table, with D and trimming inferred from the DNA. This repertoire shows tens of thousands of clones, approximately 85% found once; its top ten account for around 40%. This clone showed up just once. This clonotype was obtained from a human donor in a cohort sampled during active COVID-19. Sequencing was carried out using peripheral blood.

The CDR3 spells CASSLAPGTSGRAVPYEQYF. The CDR3 DNA is TGTGCCAGCAGCTTAGCCCCCGGGACTAGCGGGAGGGCCGTCCCTTACGAGCAGTACTTC. The V gene is TRBV7-8, the J gene TRBJ2-7; 16 bases are a match to TRBD2. In germline, CDR1 is SGHVS, CDR2 FQNEAQ. The V segment lost 0 bases and the J segment 4 bases; nucleotides outside the gene matches: 12. The CDR3 is 20 residues long.